This T cell receptor (beta chain) was found in a study of beta chain features in type 1 diabetes (dated by TCRdb to between 2017 and 2018). Regarding the complete study: Patients and healthy donors did not differ in mean age, gender distribution, total cell number or subset yield. Naive and central memory subsets were obtained from all 28 donors, but regulatory and stem cell-like memory subsets were isolated from only 8 patients and about 8 healthy donors. A total of roughly 110 million sorted cells were examined across all samples, and the number of cells per subset was strongly correlated with RNA yield. The study compared the TCRB repertoires of sorted circulating CD4+ T cell subsets in recently diagnosed type 1 diabetes patients with those in matched healthy donors. Beyond this particular receptor, the publication reports: At VDJ recombination sites, type 1 diabetes patients had fewer insertions and more deleted nucleotides, which implies abnormalities in thymic rearrangement. Because the HLA sub-analyses included only small numbers of individuals, any influence of HLA type on TCRB rearrangement was left unresolved. Naive, central memory and regulatory TCRB repertoires appeared to be more alike among patients than among healthy donors. PCR may preferentially amplify shorter templates, but because patient and control samples were amplified and corrected together, any resulting skew would affect both groups equally. Because cDNA was sequenced instead of genomic DNA, highly expressing activated cells could be over-represented, though the groups showed no difference in activation or CD3 levels. A moderate but significant shortening of TCRB CDR3 length was observed in type 1 diabetes patients in all four CD4+ subsets.

The entire isolated RNA was reverse transcribed using the High Capacity cDNA Reverse Transcription Kit, and thus expressed TCRB transcripts were sequenced. Naive, central memory and regulatory T cell samples underwent deep immunoSEQ sequencing, averaging roughly 3.3 million total reads per sample. Sorted cells were lysed in RLT buffer, and RNA was extracted using DNase-treated RNeasy Micro or Mini kits according to cell number. To prevent cross-contamination, each cell subset was processed individually, whereas patient and healthy donor samples were processed jointly. Using the immunoSEQ multiplex PCR, TCRB sequences were amplified from cDNA into 87-bp fragments spanning the CDR3 region. Sequencing of the amplicons was performed on the Illumina HiSeq platform. Per the authors' processing: Synthetic template baselines were used to correct PCR bias computationally, reads within Hamming distance 2 were collapsed, and singletons that could not be merged were discarded. Reads were aligned against IMGT so that V, D and J genes, CDR3 length and insertions or deletions at six rearrangement sites could be assigned. Within each subset, clonotype counts were normalized to sorted cell number, after which true diversity and Gini coefficients were computed with the tcR R package. Repertoire sharing was quantified using the overlap coefficient calculated on TCRB nucleotide sequences. As a proxy for the pre-selection repertoire, out-of-frame TCRB sequences from naive cells were analyzed. TCRdb obtained this table from immuneACCESS and retained in-frame rearrangements with V and J assigned. These tables miss some clones; where compared with another copy, unresolved V genes account for less than half of the shortfall, and the remainder is unexplained. For V, J and clone size, that table is used; D and trimming come from the DNA. This sample gives hundreds of thousands of clones in total; around 28% of them show up just once. Of the sample, 0.05% to 0.065% falls within the top ten clones.

The junction shows trimming of 5 bases on V and 1 base on J, plus 11 bases between the germline ends. For CDR1 and CDR2, the germline V gene (reference sequence) lists PRHDT and FYEKMQ. Spanning cysteine to phenylalanine, the CDR3 consists of 15 amino acids. The only DNA kept is the CDR3, 45 bases in frame from the first base. Each donor gave one peripheral blood draw, roughly 0.12 L on average, collected into heparinised tubes. A BD FACSAria II and a panel including CD45RO, CCR7, CD25, CD127, CD95 and CD27 were used to sort naive, central memory, regulatory and stem cell-like memory CD4+ T cells. Every sorted population had a purity above 95%. PBMCs were isolated immediately by Lymphoprep density gradient centrifugation and stained directly without culture. To minimize batch effects, samples were stained and sorted in pairs, one healthy donor with one patient per experiment. This clone was found a few times. The clone's antigen remains unknown. Base qualities are not provided; no much larger clone lies one nucleotide away.

Sequenced input: naive CD4+ T cells from blood. What the cell subset or site label conveys for this sample: true naive CD4+ T cells. The receptor comes from a man between 18 and 35 years old in good health. The chain links TRBV13 with TRBJ2-2; the D assignment is uncertain and may be TRBD1 or TRBD2, with 5 bases supporting each. The DNA sequence is given as TGTGCCAGCAGCAGGGACCCGCGGAACACCGGGGAGCTGTTTTTT. It encodes CASSRDPRNTGELFF.